What follows are 30 T cell receptor beta chains derived from one specimen sequenced in a study of cytomegalovirus exposure and HLA in healthy donors. A multiplex PCR was run with 60 Vbeta primers and 13 Jbeta primers. The table came from immunoSEQ multiplex PCR; TCRdb's copy has only in-frame clones and leaves some out. There are 100,000 or so clones in the sample; around 84% occur only once, and 2% to 2.5% lies in the top ten. The sequencing input was PBMCs. All receptors derive from a man between 18 and 35 years old in good health and CMV-seronegative.

The rearrangement joins TRBV19 to TRBJ2-5; 9 positions match TRBD2. V was clipped by 3 bases and J by 1 base; unmatched bases: 6. Germline loops: CDR1 LNHDA, CDR2 SQIVND (reference sequence). The CDR3 is 16 residues long. CDR3: CASSILAGGTQETQYF. Written as DNA, the CDR3 is TGTGCCAGTAGTATTCTGGCGGGGGGGACCCAAGAGACCCAGTACTTC.

This sequence joins TRBV9 and TRBJ1-2; 7 bases line up with TRBD1. Germline V gene lookup returns CDR1 SGDLS and CDR2 YYNGEE. V lost 2 bases, J lost 3 bases, and 10 bases stayed unmatched. CDR3 length equals 16 residues. The CDR3 loop reads CASSVGLGGLDYGYTF. The CDR3 DNA reads TGTGCCAGCAGCGTTGGGTTAGGGGGCTTGGACTATGGCTACACCTTC. The variable domain in full, with the rest retrieved from reference TRBV9 and TRBJ1-2, is DSGVTQTPKHLITATGQRVTLRCSPRSGDLSVYWYQQSLDQGLQFLIQYYNGEERAKGNILERFSAQQFPDLHSELNLSSLELGDSALYFCASSVGLGGLDYGYTFGSGTRLTVV.

J is TRBJ2-2 and V is TRBV4-1; D is uncertain. The CDR3 has 15 amino acids. Trimming stripped 0 bases from V and 5 bases from J, with 10 bases between. Per the germline V gene, CDR1 is MGHRA and CDR2 is YSYEKL. This CDR3 is CASSQEAAVTGELFF. CDR3 sequence (DNA): TGCGCCAGCAGCCAAGAAGCTGCGGTAACCGGGGAGCTGTTTTTT.

This clone was counted between two and nine times. The chain links TRBV10-1 to TRBJ1-1; 7 bases line up with TRBD1. There are 13 residues in the CDR3. V shed 6 bases and J 4 bases; nucleotides not matched to a gene: 5. Germline V gene lookup returns CDR1 WNHNN and CDR2 SYGVQD (reference sequence). CDR3: CASSRKGATEAFF. The CDR3 region has the DNA TGCGCCAGCAGCCGAAAGGGGGCCACTGAAGCTTTCTTT.

V gene TRBV9 combines with J gene TRBJ1-1; D is unresolved. V was cut by 2 bases and J by 4 bases, with 12 bases left in between. Germline V CDR1 and CDR2: SGDLS, YYNGEE. The CDR3 has 14 amino acids. This CDR3 is CASSVGFLPTEAFF. The CDR3, as DNA: TGTGCCAGCAGCGTCGGTTTCTTGCCCACTGAAGCTTTCTTT.

This chain uses TRBV10-2 with TRBJ1-1, with a weak D call TRBD1 (6 bases). Germline-derived CDR1 and CDR2 are WSHSY and SAAADI. The CDR3 has 14 amino acids. Trimming took off 1 base at V and 5 bases at J, with 11 bases between the two ends. The CDR3 DNA follows: TGCGCCAGCAGTGAGTACGGACAGAGGACTGAAGCTTTCTTT. As protein: CASSEYGQRTEAFF.

The chain links TRBV5-6 to TRBJ2-5; 7 bases are a match to TRBD1. From germline, CDR1 is SGHDT and CDR2 YYEEEE. The CDR3 consists of 13 residues. Trimming removed 3 bases from V and 5 bases from J; junction bases left unmatched: 4. The CDR3 bases are TGTGCCAGCAGCTGGGACAGAATGGAGACCCAGTACTTC. It encodes CASSWDRMETQYF.

The V gene is TRBV6-5, the J gene TRBJ1-3; 8 bases map to TRBD1. V was clipped by 5 bases and J by 10 bases; unmatched bases: 10. The CDR3 has 14 amino acids. Looked up from germline, CDR1 is MNHEY and CDR2 is SVGAGI. The CDR3 DNA follows: TGTGCCAGCAGTCTACCGGACAGGGAGGGGACCATATATTTT. Residues: CASSLPDREGTIYF.

The chain has TRBV7-2 and TRBJ2-3, with 8 bases matching TRBD2. The V gene's germline CDR1 is SGHTA and CDR2 FQGNSA. The CDR3 runs to 17 residues. Trimming removed 6 bases from V and 3 bases from J; junction bases left unmatched: 14. The CDR3 here is CASRPGGGSAVTDTQYF. The CDR3 coding sequence is TGTGCCAGCAGACCCGGGGGGGGCAGTGCCGTTACAGATACGCAGTATTTT.

The chain has TRBV28 and TRBJ2-1; TRBD2 aligns across 13 bases. Trimming at V came to 5 bases and at J to 7 bases, leaving 2 bases not matched to a gene. This CDR3 comprises 14 residues. CDR1 and CDR2 (germline): MDHEN, SYDVKM. The CDR3 DNA is TGTGCCAGCAGTCGACTAGCGGGGGGTAATGAGCAGTTCTTC. Translated: CASSRLAGGNEQFF. Combining the CDR3 with reference TRBV28 and TRBJ2-1 gives the whole variable domain DVKVTQSSRYLVKRTGEKVFLECVQDMDHENMFWYRQDPGLGLRLIYFSYDVKMKEKGDIPEGYSVSREKKERFSLILESASTNQTSMYLCASSRLAGGNEQFFGPGTRLTVL.

The gene calls are TRBV5-6 and TRBJ2-7; D is undetermined. Trimming left V 4 bases short and J 3 bases short, with 23 bases between. CDR3 length equals 17 residues. Germline-derived CDR1 and CDR2 are SGHDT and YYEEEE. For the CDR3, the DNA is TGTGCCAGCAGCGGGCGCCGTTCCAATATCAACTTCTACGAGCAGTACTTC. Translation: CASSGRRSNINFYEQYF.

J is TRBJ2-1 and V is TRBV7-6; D gene uncertain. This CDR3 region has 14 residues. The germline V gene has CDR1 SGHVS and CDR2 FNYEAQ. Trimming left V 5 bases short and J 7 bases short, with 15 bases between. In DNA form, the CDR3 reads TGTGCCAGCAGCCCGCGGCGCGTTGAGAATGAGCAGTTCTTC. It translates to CASSPRRVENEQFF.

The chain employs TRBV4-1 and TRBJ2-7, with D maybe TRBD2 (6 bases). The germline CDR1 and CDR2 sequences are MGHRA and YSYEKL. This CDR3 spans 15 amino acids. Trimming pared 4 bases from V and 4 bases from J, leaving 17 bases between. The CDR3 region is CASSPGWRGSYEQYF. The CDR3 region has the DNA TGCGCCAGCAGCCCTGGGTGGCGGGGCTCATACGAGCAGTACTTC.

Only a few counts were recorded for this clone. The genes are TRBV6-5 and TRBJ1-1; D is ambiguous. This CDR3 is 13 amino acids long. Looked up from germline, CDR1 is MNHEY and CDR2 is SVGAGI. With 8 bases removed from V and 5 bases from J, the gap between germline ends came to 15 bases. This CDR3 reads CASVQTGVTEAFF. CDR3 sequence (DNA): TGTGCCAGCGTACAAACCGGGGTGACTGAAGCTTTCTTT.

This clone was detected once. This rearrangement joins TRBV5-8 to TRBJ1-5; 7 nucleotides match TRBD1. CDR1 is SGHTS and CDR2 is YDEGEE in the germline V gene. The length of the CDR3 is 15 residues. After removal of 2 bases from V and 6 bases from J, the junction contained 8 bases not matched to a gene. DNA of the CDR3: TGTGCCAGCAGCTTCTCTAGACAGGGCCTTCAGCCCCAGCATTTT. Its translation: CASSFSRQGLQPQHF.

This chain connects TRBV7-9 to TRBJ1-1, with 9 bases identical to TRBD1. Germline V lookup: CDR1 SEHNR, CDR2 FQNEAQ (reference sequence). The V gene end was trimmed by 5 bases and the J gene end by 1 base; junction bases not matched to a gene: 5. There are 15 residues in the CDR3. As DNA, the CDR3 is TGTGCCAGCAGCCCGCCGGACAGGGGGAACACTGAAGCTTTCTTT. Its translation is CASSPPDRGNTEAFF.

This clone was observed a few times. The chain links TRBV9 to TRBJ2-5, with 8 bases lining up with TRBD2. V lost 3 bases and J lost 0; bases outside the gene matches: 7. This CDR3 contains 16 residues. Germline V gene sequence: CDR1 SGDLS, CDR2 YYNGEE. The CDR3 spells CASSGVGGGYQETQYF. CDR3 coding DNA: TGTGCCAGCAGCGGCGTTGGCGGGGGGTACCAAGAGACCCAGTACTTC.

The chain combines TRBV11-2 with TRBJ2-5; D perhaps matches TRBD1 (5 bases). The CDR3 has 14 residues. The ends were cut back, 1 base at V and 3 bases at J, with 9 bases in the middle. Germline CDR1 SGHAT, CDR2 FQNNGV. The CDR3 DNA reads TGTGCCAGCAGCTTAGTCATAGGGGAAGAGACCCAGTACTTC. It specifies CASSLVIGEETQYF.

The chain links TRBV29-1 to TRBJ1-5; D possibly corresponds to TRBD1 (6 bases). The germline V gene has CDR1 SQVTM and CDR2 ANQGSEA. This CDR3 has 14 residues. V lost 4 bases and J lost 1, with 11 bases in between. The chain's CDR3 is CSVGTEISNQPQHF. Written as DNA, the CDR3 is TGCAGCGTTGGGACAGAGATCAGCAATCAGCCCCAGCATTTT.

To note about this clone: A read error is likely here: a far larger clone is one base away. This chain connects TRBV7-6 to TRBJ1-1, with D possibly matching TRBD1 (5 bases). Germline loops: CDR1 SGHVS, CDR2 FNYEAQ. Trimming stripped 1 base from V and 1 base from J, with 7 bases between. The CDR3 consists of 14 residues. CDR3 sequence (DNA): TGTGCCAGCAGCTTAGACGGGGGGAACACTGAAGCTTTCTTT. It specifies CASSLDGGNTEAFF. Drawing the rest from reference TRBV7-6 and TRBJ1-1, the complete variable domain is GAGVSQSPRYKVTKRGQDVALRCDPISGHVSLYWYRQALGQGPEFLTYFNYEAQQDKSGLPNDRFSAERPEGSISTLTIQRTEQRDSAMYRCASSLDGGNTEAFFGQGTRLTVV.

The chain joins TRBV5-6 to TRBJ2-7, with 12 bases lining up with TRBD1. The length of the CDR3 is 15 residues. Trimming cost V 3 bases and J 4 bases; bases outside gene matches: 5. CDR1 SGHDT and CDR2 YYEEEE come from the germline V gene. CDR3 DNA sequence: TGTGCCAGCAGCTCACCGGGACAGGGGGCATACGAGCAGTACTTC. This translates into CASSSPGQGAYEQYF.

Remarks on this clone: Sequence at one end of the junction differs from germline and may be a read error. The chain has TRBV27 and TRBJ2-1; TRBD2 is a possible D gene (6 bases). Germline CDR1 is MNHEY and CDR2 is SMNVEV (reference sequence). This CDR3 has 15 residues. This CDR3 reads CASSLSAGSYNEQFF. The CDR3 DNA reads as TGTGCCAGCAGTCTATCGGCGGGGTCCTACAATGAGCAGTTCTTC.

The V and J genes are TRBV27 and TRBJ1-2, with D tentatively TRBD1 (5 bases). Germline lookup yields CDR1 MNHEY and CDR2 SMNVEV (reference sequence). This CDR3 contains 13 residues. The V and J ends lost 9 bases and 7 bases respectively, with 18 bases between them. In DNA form, the CDR3 reads TGTGCCAGTTCCGGAGTTCCTCAGGGTGGCTACACCTTC. It specifies CASSGVPQGGYTF.

The J gene is TRBJ1-1, the V gene TRBV2; possibly TRBD1 for D (5 bases). V lost 2 bases to trimming and J lost 2 bases, with 9 bases between them. The length of the CDR3 is 14 residues. Germline CDR1 SNHLY, CDR2 FYNNEI. The CDR3: CASSENRINTEAFF. The CDR3 bases are TGTGCCAGCAGTGAAAACAGGATAAACACTGAAGCTTTCTTT.

V gene TRBV19 combines with J gene TRBJ1-5; no definite D call. The CDR3 totals 15 residues. From germline, CDR1 is LNHDA and CDR2 SQIVND (reference sequence). Trimming stripped 7 bases from V and 0 bases from J, with 13 bases between. In DNA form, the CDR3 reads TGTGCCAGTAACACGGTCCACTATAGCAATCAGCCCCAGCATTTT. Protein sequence: CASNTVHYSNQPQHF.

The chain links TRBV5-1 to TRBJ1-3; D unresolved. Germline CDR1 reads SGHRS; CDR2 reads YFSETQ. Trimming took 0 bases from V and 6 from J, leaving 16 bases between them. This CDR3 spans 16 amino acids. CDR3 amino acids: CASSLEMMFGENTIYF. CDR3 nucleotides: TGCGCCAGCAGCTTGGAGATGATGTTCGGGGAAAACACCATATATTTT.

This chain uses TRBV27 with TRBJ2-5; 7 nucleotides agree with TRBD1. With the DNA end fitting TRBJ2-7 better, the J assignment may be wrong. CDR1 is MNHEY and CDR2 is SMNVEV in the germline V gene (reference sequence). The CDR3 totals 14 residues. CDR3 residues: CASSTPGTVYEQYF. CDR3 in DNA: TGTGCCAGCAGTACCCCCGGGACAGTCTACGAGCAGTACTTC.

The chain carries TRBV18 and TRBJ2-2, with 7 bases identical to TRBD1. The CDR3 spans 15 residues. With 4 bases clipped from V and 2 bases from J, the junction kept 4 bases outside the gene matches. The germline CDR1 and CDR2 sequences are KGHSH and LQKENI. The CDR3, as DNA: TGTGCCAGCTCACTTGGACAGGTTAACACCGGGGAGCTGTTTTTT. Translating gives CASSLGQVNTGELFF.

This chain links TRBV15 with TRBJ1-5, with a possible D match to TRBD1 (6 bases). In germline, CDR1 is LNHNV, CDR2 YYDKDF (reference sequence). The CDR3 has 20 residues. The germline V and J ends were trimmed by 0 bases and 5 bases, with 26 bases remaining between them. The CDR3 coding sequence is TGTGCCACCAGCAGAGAATCTTATCGGGCAGAGGGGCAGGGGTATCAGCCCCAGCATTTT. Residues: CATSRESYRAEGQGYQPQHF.

This clone was detected once. This chain connects TRBV6-5 to TRBJ1-2; 8 nucleotides agree with TRBD1. This CDR3 spans 16 amino acids. J gave up 4 bases and V 0 bases, and 7 bases lay outside the gene matches. CDR1 and CDR2 from the germline V gene are MNHEY and SVGAGI. The CDR3 coding sequence is TGTGCCAGCAGTTACTCGAGCAGGGGGCTTGGCTATGGCTACACCTTC. Translated, it gives CASSYSSRGLGYGYTF.